The 7 T cell receptor beta chains reported below all come from one sample, sequenced in a study of CD8 T cells in Susac syndrome. With random hexamers, roughly 0.45 to 1 ug RNA was reverse transcribed. TCRdb independently ran MiXCR on the immunoSEQ multiplex PCR reads; one entry per CDR3 protein. The sample lists a few hundred thousand distinct CDR3 sequences; around 83% were seen once. Sequenced sample: CD8+ T cells from PBMCs. These TCRs come from a human donor with multiple sclerosis.

The chain joins TRBV5-4 to TRBJ2-1; D is unresolved. V was trimmed by 2 bases and J by 8 bases, leaving 8 bases between them. CDR3 length: 12 amino acids. CDR1 SGHNT and CDR2 YYREEE come from the germline V gene (reference sequence). In nucleotides, the CDR3 is TGTGCCAGCAGCTTCAGCAGCGATGAGCAGTTCTTC. This encodes CASSFSSDEQFF.

In DNA, the CDR3 is TGTGCCAGCAGCTTAGATCAGGGTTATTCACCCCTCCACTTT. This translates into CASSLDQGYSPLHF. This chain joins TRBV7-9 and TRBJ1-6; possibly TRBD1 for D (5 bases). V was cut by 1 base and J by 8 bases, with 9 bases left in between. The germline CDR1 and CDR2 sequences are SEHNR and FQNEAQ (reference sequence). The length of the CDR3 is 14 residues.

CDR3 in DNA: TGTGCCAGCAGCCAAAAATTAGCGGGGGTTCAAGAGACCCAGTACTTC. It specifies CASSQKLAGVQETQYF. The chain couples TRBV11-2 to TRBJ2-5, with 9 bases fitting TRBD2. The V and J ends lost 5 bases and 2 bases, in that order; junction bases with no gene match: 9. The CDR3 extends over 16 amino acids. Germline CDR1 and CDR2: SGHAT and FQNNGV.

This chain links TRBV6-6 with TRBJ2-1, with D possibly matching TRBD2 (6 bases). Trimming left V 4 bases short and J 6 bases short, with 19 bases between. The CDR3 runs 16 residues. CDR1 is MNHNY and CDR2 is SVGAGI in the germline V gene (reference sequence). The chain's CDR3 is CASSFTGTPPLNEQFF. The CDR3 DNA follows: TGTGCCAGCAGTTTTACCGGGACTCCTCCCCTCAATGAGCAGTTCTTC.

This clonotype appeared a single time. The CDR3 here is CASSLSFTGELFF. The CDR3 DNA reads as TGTGCCAGCAGTTTAAGCTTCACCGGGGAGCTGTTTTTT. This chain uses TRBV12-3 or TRBV12-4 with TRBJ2-2, with D hard to call. Trimming stripped 2 bases from V and 4 bases from J, with 5 bases between. The CDR3 runs to 13 residues.

The chain employs TRBV27 and TRBJ2-7; TRBD1 or TRBD2 may be the D gene (5 bases each). Germline assignment: CDR1 MNHEY and CDR2 SMNVEV (reference sequence). Trimming pared 2 bases from V and 4 bases from J, leaving 15 bases between. This CDR3 contains 15 residues. DNA of the CDR3: TGTGCCAGCAGTTTACGGGACGGATTAATTTACGAGCAGTACTTC. Its protein is CASSLRDGLIYEQYF.

J is TRBJ2-1 and V is TRBV29-1, with a weak D call TRBD1 (6 bases). This CDR3 is 13 amino acids long. Looked up from germline, CDR1 is SQVTM and CDR2 is ANQGSEA. The V and J ends lost 6 bases and 8 bases respectively, with 17 bases between them. The CDR3 region has the DNA TGCAGCGTCGGACTGATCGCAGGGGATGAGCAGTTCTTC. This codes for CSVGLIAGDEQFF.